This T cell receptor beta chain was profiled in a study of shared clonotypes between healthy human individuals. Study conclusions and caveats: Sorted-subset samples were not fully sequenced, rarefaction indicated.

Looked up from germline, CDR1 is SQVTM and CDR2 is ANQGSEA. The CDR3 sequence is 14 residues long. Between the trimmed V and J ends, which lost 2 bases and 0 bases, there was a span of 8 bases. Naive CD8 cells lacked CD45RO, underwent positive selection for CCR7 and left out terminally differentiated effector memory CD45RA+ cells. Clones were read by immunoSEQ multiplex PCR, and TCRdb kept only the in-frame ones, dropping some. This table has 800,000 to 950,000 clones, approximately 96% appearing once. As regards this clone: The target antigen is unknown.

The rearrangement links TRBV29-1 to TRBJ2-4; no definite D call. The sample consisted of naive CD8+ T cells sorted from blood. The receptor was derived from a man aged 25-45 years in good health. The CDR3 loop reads CSVERAGAKNIQYF. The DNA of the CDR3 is TGCAGCGTTGAAAGGGCAGGAGCCAAAAACATTCAGTACTTC.